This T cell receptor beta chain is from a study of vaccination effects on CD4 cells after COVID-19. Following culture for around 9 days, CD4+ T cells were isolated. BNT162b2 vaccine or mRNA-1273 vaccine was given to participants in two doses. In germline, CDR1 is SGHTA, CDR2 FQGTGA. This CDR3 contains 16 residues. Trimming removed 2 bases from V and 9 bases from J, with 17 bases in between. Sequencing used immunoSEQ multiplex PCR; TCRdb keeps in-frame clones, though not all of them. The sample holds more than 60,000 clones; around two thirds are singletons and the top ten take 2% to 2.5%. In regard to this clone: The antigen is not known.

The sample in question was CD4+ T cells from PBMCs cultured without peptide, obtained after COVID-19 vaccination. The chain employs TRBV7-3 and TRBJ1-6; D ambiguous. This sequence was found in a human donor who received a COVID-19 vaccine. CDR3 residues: CASSLRPAGSGSPLHF. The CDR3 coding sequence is TGTGCCAGCAGCTTACGCCCGGCGGGCTCGGGTTCACCCCTCCACTTT.